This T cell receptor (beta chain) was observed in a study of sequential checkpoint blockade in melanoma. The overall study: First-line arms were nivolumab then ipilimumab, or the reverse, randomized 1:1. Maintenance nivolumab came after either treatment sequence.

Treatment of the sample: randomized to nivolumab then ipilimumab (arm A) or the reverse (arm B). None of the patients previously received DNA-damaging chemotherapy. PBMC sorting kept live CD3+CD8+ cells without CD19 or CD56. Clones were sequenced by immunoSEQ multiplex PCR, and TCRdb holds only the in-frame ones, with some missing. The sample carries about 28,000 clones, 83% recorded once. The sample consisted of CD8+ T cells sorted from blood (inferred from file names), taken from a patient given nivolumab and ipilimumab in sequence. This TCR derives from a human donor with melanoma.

The chain's CDR3 is CASSLRENTEAFF. CDR3 bases: TGTGCCAGCAGTCTCCGGGAAAACACTGAAGCTTTCTTT. V gene TRBV27 combines with J gene TRBJ1-1; D is uncertain. V was shortened by 5 bases and J by 2 bases, with 9 bases between the two germline ends. The CDR3 is 13 residues long. The germline V gene has CDR1 MNHEY and CDR2 SMNVEV (reference sequence).